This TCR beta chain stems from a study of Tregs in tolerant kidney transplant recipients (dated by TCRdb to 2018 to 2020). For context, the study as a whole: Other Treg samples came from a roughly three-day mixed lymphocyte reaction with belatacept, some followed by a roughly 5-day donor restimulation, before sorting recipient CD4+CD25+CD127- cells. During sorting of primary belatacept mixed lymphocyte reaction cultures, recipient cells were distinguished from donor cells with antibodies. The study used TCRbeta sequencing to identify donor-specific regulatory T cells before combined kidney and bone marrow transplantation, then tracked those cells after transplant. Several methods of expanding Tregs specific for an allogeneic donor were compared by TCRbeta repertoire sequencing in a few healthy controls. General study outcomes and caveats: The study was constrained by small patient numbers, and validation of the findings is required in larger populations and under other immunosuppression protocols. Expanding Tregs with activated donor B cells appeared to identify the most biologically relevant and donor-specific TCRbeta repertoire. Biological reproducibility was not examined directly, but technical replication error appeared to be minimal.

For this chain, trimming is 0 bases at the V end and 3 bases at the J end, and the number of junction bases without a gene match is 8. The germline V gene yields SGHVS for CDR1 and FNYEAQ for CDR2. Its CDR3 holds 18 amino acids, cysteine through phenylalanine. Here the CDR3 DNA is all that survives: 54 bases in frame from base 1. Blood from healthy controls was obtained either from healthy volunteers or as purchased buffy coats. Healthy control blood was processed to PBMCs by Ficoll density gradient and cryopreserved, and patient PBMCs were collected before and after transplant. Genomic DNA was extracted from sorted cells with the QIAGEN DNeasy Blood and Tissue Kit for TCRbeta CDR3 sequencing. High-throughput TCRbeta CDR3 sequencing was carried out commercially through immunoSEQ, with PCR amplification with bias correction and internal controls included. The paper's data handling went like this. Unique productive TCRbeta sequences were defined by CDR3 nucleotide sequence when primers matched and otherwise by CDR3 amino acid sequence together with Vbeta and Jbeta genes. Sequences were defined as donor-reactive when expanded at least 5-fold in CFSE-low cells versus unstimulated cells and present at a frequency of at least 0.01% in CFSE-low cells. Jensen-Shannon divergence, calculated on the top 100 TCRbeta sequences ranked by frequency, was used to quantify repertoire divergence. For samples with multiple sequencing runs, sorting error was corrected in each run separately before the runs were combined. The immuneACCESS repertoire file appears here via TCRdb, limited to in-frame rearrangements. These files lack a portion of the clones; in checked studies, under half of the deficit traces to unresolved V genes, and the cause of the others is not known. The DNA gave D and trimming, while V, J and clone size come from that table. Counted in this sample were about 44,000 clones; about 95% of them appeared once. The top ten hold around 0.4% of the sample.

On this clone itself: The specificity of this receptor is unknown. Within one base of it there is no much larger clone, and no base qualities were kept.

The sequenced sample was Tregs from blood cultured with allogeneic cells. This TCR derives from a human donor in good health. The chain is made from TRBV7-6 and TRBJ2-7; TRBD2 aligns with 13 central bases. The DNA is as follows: TGTGCCAGCAGCTTAGCTCCCGGGACTAGCGGGACCTTCTACGAGCAGTACTTC. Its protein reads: CASSLAPGTSGTFYEQYF.